A single TCR beta chain is shown here with its context. This clone was seen a handful of times. Its specific antigen is unknown. No base quality information exists; no much larger clone differs at one position. All of the isolated RNA was reverse transcribed with the High Capacity cDNA Reverse Transcription Kit, so expressed TCRB transcripts were sequenced. Deep immunoSEQ sequencing was performed on naive, central memory and regulatory T cell samples, with an average of roughly 3.3 million total reads per sample. Sorted cells were lysed in RLT buffer, and RNA was extracted using DNase-treated RNeasy Micro or Mini kits according to cell number. To prevent cross-contamination, every cell subset was processed on its own, while patient and healthy donor samples were processed together. The immunoSEQ multiplex PCR was used to amplify TCRB sequences from cDNA, generating 87-bp fragments that spanned the CDR3 region. Amplicons were sequenced on the Illumina HiSeq platform. As for the original processing: Synthetic template baselines were used to correct PCR bias computationally, reads within Hamming distance 2 were collapsed together, and singletons that could not be merged were discarded. Reads were aligned against IMGT so that V, D and J genes, CDR3 length and insertions or deletions at six rearrangement sites could be assigned. Within each subset, clonotype counts were normalized to the number of sorted cells before true diversity and Gini coefficients were calculated with the tcR R package. Repertoire sharing was quantified using the overlap coefficient calculated on TCRB nucleotide sequences. TCRdb took over this immuneACCESS table, retaining in-frame rearrangements with V and J assigned. Such tables are incomplete; in checked studies, under half of the missing clones stem from an unresolved V gene, and the remainder is unexplained. V, J and clone size are those of that table, while D and trimming were read from the DNA. The sample table contains around 190,000 clones; only one count was recorded for more than 10% of them. Of the sample, 0.62% is held by the ten largest clones.

This sample stems from a study of beta chain features in type 1 diabetes (dated by TCRdb to between 2018 and 2020). A note on the overall study: Mean age, gender distribution, total cell number and subset yield did not differ between patients and healthy donors. The study compared TCRB repertoires of sorted circulating CD4+ T cell subsets between recently diagnosed type 1 diabetes patients and matched healthy donors. Regulatory and stem cell-like memory subsets were isolated from only 8 patients and roughly eight healthy donors, whereas naive and central memory subsets came from all 30 or so donors. A total of 100 million to 110 million sorted cells were examined across all samples, and a strong correlation was observed between cell number per subset and RNA yield.

Each donor gave one peripheral blood draw, averaging approximately 110 mL, which was collected into heparinised tubes. Using a panel that included CD45RO, CCR7, CD25, CD127, CD95 and CD27, naive, central memory, regulatory and stem cell-like memory CD4+ T cells were sorted on a BD FACSAria II. Every sorted population had a purity above 98%. PBMCs were isolated immediately by Lymphoprep density gradient centrifugation and stained directly without culture. Samples were stained and sorted in pairs, with one healthy donor and one patient per experiment, so that batch effects were minimized. The investigation overall reported the following: Only small numbers of individuals were included in the HLA sub-analyses, which left unresolved whether HLA type had any influence on TCRB rearrangement. Naive, central memory and regulatory TCRB repertoires appeared to be more alike among patients than among healthy donors. Because cDNA was sequenced instead of genomic DNA, highly expressing activated cells could be over-represented, though the groups showed no difference in activation or CD3 levels. At VDJ recombination sites, type 1 diabetes patients had fewer insertions and more deleted nucleotides, which implies abnormalities in thymic rearrangement. In all four CD4+ subsets, TCRB CDR3 length was moderately but significantly shorter in type 1 diabetes patients. Shorter templates might have been favored by PCR, but patient and control samples were amplified and corrected together, so both groups would have been affected equally by any skew.

The CDR3 starts with the cysteine, ends with the phenylalanine, and has 16 residues. Kept here is only the CDR3 DNA, which spans 48 bases and is read in frame from base 1. CDR1 SGHRS and CDR2 YFSETQ are derived from the germline V gene. Trimming leaves V shorter by 4 bases and J shorter by 5 bases, with the junction holding 10 bases beyond the gene matches. The sequence came from a young woman in good health. Sequenced: central memory CD4+ T cells from blood. The chain is assembled from TRBV5-1 and TRBJ2-1, and 9 junction bases match TRBD2. The bases read TGCGCCAGCAGCCCCTACCGACTAGCGGCCGACAATGAGCAGTTCTTC. Translated, it reads CASSPYRLAADNEQFF. When the CDR3 is completed using the reference TRBV5-1 and TRBJ2-1 genes on either side, the full variable domain is KAGVTQTPRYLIKTRGQQVTLSCSPISGHRSVSWYQQTPGQGLQFLFEYFSETQRNKGNFPGRFSGRQFSNSRSEMNVSTLELGDSALYLCASSPYRLAADNEQFFGPGTRLTVL.